This T cell receptor (beta chain) is from a study of blood T cell repertoires in COVID-19. Turning to the study itself: From the United States, Italy and Spain came samples of acute and convalescent COVID-19.

The CDR3 runs 15 residues. Trimming left V 3 bases short and J 7 bases short, with 19 bases between. Looked up from germline, CDR1 is SGHDT and CDR2 is YYEEEE. The assay was immunoSEQ multiplex PCR, and TCRdb's table has in-frame clones only and misses some. The data show roughly 230,000 clones, around nine tenths seen once. The source of this sequence is a woman aged 25-40 years with acute COVID-19. The sequenced sample consisted of PBMCs or T cells enriched from blood (not recorded which). The chain is built from TRBV5-6 and TRBJ1-2; D unresolved. CDR3 sequence: CASSSYRSTSGGYTF. The CDR3 nucleotides read TGTGCCAGCAGCTCCTACAGAAGCACCTCTGGTGGCTACACCTTC.